The following is a TCR beta chain sequence with its context. Germline CDR1 SGHRS, CDR2 YFSETQ. The CDR3 extends over 17 amino acids. J was trimmed by 5 bases and V by 4 bases; bases with no gene match: 8. The source of the sample is a study of blood T cell repertoires in COVID-19. Study-level information: The origin of the acute and convalescent COVID-19 samples was the United States, Italy and Spain. PBMCs, B-cell-depleted T cells, or T cells provided the cDNA or gDNA that made up the material.

In the original processing: Amplification with reference gene primers provided the estimates of nucleated cell counts. Assay used: immunoSEQ multiplex PCR; TCRdb lists only in-frame clones, some missing. That table supplies the V and J calls and clone size; D and trimming were determined from the DNA. The sample lists approximately 180,000 clones, 80% to 95% seen once, with about 0.54% in the top ten. The receptor was derived from a man aged 50 to 59 with acute or convalescent COVID-19. This chain links TRBV5-1 with TRBJ2-1, with TRBD2 identical over 14 bases. The sequenced material came from peripheral blood. The CDR3 bases are TGCGCCAGCAGCACCACAGGGGGACTAGCGGGGGACAATGAGCAGTTCTTC. This gives the protein CASSTTGGLAGDNEQFF.